This T cell receptor beta chain was captured in a study of T-cell memory formation after mild COVID-19. MiXCR, run by TCRdb on the 5' RACE reads, gives a single entry per CDR3 protein. Seen here are some 180,000 distinct CDR3 sequences, about 18% observed once, and the top ten hold 3.5% to 5%. Study findings and constraints: Of the contracting clones, CD4+ ones lay mainly in CM and EM, and CD8+ ones in EMRA.

Concerning this clonotype: What it binds is unknown.

From germline, CDR1 is SGHTA and CDR2 FQGNSA. The trim removed 3 bases at V and 2 bases at J, leaving 8 bases unmatched. The CDR3 extends over 16 amino acids. The sequencing input was PBMCs or a T cell subset sorted from them (not recorded which). The origin of this receptor is a man between 18 and 29 years old who had mild COVID-19 (a few samples of this study predate the infection). Cell type and time point are not known. The rearrangement links TRBV7-2 to TRBJ2-3, with TRBD2 identical over 7 bases. CDR3 coding DNA: TGTGCCAGCAGCTTTGGTTTCGGGGGGTTCACAGATACGCAGTATTTT. Translated, it gives CASSFGFGGFTDTQYF.